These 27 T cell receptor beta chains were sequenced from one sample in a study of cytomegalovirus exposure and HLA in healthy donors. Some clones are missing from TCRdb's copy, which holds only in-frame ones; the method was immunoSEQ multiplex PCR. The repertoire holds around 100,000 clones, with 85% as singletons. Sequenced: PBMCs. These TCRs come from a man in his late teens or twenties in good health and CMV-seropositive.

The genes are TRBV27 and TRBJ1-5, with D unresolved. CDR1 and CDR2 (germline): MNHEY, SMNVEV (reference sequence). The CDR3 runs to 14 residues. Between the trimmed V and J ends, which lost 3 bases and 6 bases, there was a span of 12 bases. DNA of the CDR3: TGTGCCAGCAGTTTCCGGGGTCTGGGTCAGCCCCAGCATTTT. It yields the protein CASSFRGLGQPQHF.

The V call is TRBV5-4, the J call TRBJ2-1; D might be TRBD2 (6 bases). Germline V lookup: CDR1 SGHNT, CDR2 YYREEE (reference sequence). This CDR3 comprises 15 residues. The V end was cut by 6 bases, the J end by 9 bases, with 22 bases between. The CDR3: CASTLDGSSVGEQFF. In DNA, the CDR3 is TGTGCCAGCACCTTAGACGGATCTAGCGTTGGTGAGCAGTTCTTC.

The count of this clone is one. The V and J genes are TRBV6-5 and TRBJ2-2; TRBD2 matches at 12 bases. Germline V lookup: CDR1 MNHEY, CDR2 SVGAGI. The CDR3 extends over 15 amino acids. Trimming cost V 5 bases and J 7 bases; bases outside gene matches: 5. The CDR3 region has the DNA TGTGCCAGCAGTGCACTAGCGGGAGGATACGGGGAGCTGTTTTTT. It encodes CASSALAGGYGELFF.

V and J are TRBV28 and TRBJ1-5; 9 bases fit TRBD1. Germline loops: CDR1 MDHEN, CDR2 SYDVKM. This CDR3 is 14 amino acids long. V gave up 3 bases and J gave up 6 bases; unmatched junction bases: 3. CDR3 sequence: CASSFGQGTQPQHF. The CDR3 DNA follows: TGTGCCAGCAGTTTTGGACAGGGGACTCAGCCCCAGCATTTT.

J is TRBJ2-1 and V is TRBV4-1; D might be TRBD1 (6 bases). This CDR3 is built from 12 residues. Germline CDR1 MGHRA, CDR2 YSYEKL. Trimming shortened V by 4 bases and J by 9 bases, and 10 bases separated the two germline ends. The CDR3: CASSPQGSEQFF. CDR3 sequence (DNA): TGCGCCAGCAGCCCACAGGGCAGTGAGCAGTTCTTC.

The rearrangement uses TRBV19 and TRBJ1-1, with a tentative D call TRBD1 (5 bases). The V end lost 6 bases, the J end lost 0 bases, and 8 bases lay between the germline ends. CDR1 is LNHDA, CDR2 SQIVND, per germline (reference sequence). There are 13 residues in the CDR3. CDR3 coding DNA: TGTGCCAGTAGGGAGACAGTGAACACTGAAGCTTTCTTT. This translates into CASRETVNTEAFF.

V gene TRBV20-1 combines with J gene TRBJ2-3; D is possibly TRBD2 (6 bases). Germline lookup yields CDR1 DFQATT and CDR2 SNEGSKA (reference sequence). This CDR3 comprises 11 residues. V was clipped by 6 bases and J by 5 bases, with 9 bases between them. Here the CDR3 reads CSAGGGDTQYF. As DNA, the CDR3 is TGCAGTGCGGGAGGTGGAGATACGCAGTATTTT.

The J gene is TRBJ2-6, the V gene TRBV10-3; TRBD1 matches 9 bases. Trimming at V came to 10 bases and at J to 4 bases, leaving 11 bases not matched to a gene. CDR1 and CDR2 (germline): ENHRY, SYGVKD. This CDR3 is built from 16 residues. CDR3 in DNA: TGTGCCACCCAGCCCGGGACAGGGTCCGGGGCCAACGTCCTGACTTTC. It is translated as CATQPGTGSGANVLTF.

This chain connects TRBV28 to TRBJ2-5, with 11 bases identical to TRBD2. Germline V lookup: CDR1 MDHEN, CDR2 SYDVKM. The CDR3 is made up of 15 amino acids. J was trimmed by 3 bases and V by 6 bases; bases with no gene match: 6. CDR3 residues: CASRPGGLAEETQYF. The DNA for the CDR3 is TGTGCCAGCAGGCCAGGGGGACTAGCGGAAGAGACCCAGTACTTC. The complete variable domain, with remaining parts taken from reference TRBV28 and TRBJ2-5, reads DVKVTQSSRYLVKRTGEKVFLECVQDMDHENMFWYRQDPGLGLRLIYFSYDVKMKEKGDIPEGYSVSREKKERFSLILESASTNQTSMYLCASRPGGLAEETQYFGPGTRLLVL.

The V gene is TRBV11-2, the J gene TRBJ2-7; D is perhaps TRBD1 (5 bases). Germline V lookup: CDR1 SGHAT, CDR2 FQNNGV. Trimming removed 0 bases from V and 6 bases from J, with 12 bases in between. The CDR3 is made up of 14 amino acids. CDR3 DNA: TGTGCCAGCAGCTTAGAAGGGGTTTCCGGCGAGCAGTACGTC. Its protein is CASSLEGVSGEQYV.

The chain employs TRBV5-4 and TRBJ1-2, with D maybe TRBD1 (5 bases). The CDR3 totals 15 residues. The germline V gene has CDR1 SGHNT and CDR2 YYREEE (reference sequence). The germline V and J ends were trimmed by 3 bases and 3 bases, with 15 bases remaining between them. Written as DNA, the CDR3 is TGTGCCAGCAGCTCCATGACAGCCTCCCACTATGGCTACACCTTC. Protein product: CASSSMTASHYGYTF.

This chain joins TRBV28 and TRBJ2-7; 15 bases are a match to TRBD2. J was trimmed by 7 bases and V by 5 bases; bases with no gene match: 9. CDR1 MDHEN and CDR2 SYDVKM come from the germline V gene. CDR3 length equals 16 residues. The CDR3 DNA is TGTGCCAGCAGTCCTCGGACTAGCGGGAGGGCTGAAGAGCAGTACTTC. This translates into CASSPRTSGRAEEQYF.

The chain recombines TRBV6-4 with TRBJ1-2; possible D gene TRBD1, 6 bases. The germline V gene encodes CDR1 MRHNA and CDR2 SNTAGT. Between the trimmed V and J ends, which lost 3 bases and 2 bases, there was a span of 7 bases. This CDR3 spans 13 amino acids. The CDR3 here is CASSEGTNYGYTF. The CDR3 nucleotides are TGTGCCAGCAGTGAGGGGACAAACTATGGCTACACCTTC.

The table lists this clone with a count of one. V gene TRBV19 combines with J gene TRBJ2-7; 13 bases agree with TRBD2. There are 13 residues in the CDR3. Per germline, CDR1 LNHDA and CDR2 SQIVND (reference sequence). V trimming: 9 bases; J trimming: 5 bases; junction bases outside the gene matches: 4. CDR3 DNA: TGTGCCAGCCGGACTAGCGGGGGACACGAGCAGTACTTC. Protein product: CASRTSGGHEQYF.

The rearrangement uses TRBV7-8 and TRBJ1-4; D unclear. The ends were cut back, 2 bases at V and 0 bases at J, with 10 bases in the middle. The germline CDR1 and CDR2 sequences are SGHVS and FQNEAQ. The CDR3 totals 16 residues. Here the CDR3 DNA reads TGTGCCAGCAGCTTATCCTCTTATGCAACTAATGAAAAACTGTTTTTT. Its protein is CASSLSSYATNEKLFF.

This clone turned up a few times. CDR3 region: CSVVSVRRETTDTQYF. DNA of the CDR3: TGCAGCGTCGTCTCAGTCAGGCGGGAAACCACAGATACGCAGTATTTT. V usage is TRBV29-1 and J usage is TRBJ2-3, with D tentatively TRBD2 (6 bases). Germline assignment: CDR1 SQVTM and CDR2 ANQGSEA. CDR3 length: 16 residues. V gave up 6 bases and J gave up 2 bases, with 21 bases separating them.

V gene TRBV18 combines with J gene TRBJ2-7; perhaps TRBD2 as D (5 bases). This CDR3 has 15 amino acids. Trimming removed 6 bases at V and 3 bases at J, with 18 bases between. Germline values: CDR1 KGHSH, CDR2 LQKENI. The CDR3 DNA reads TGTGCCAGCTCTCCCGGACTCAATATGGTCTACGAGCAGTACTTC. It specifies CASSPGLNMVYEQYF. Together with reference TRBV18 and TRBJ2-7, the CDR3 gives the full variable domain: NAGVMQNPRHLVRRRGQEARLRCSPMKGHSHVYWYRQLPEEGLKFMVYLQKENIIDESGMPKERFSAEFPKEGPSILRIQQVVRGDSAAYFCASSPGLNMVYEQYFGPGTRLTVT.

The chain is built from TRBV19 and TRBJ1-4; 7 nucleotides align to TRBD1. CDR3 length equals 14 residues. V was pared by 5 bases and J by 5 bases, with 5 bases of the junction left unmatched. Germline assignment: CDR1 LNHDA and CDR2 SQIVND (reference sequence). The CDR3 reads CASSATGFNEKLFF. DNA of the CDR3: TGTGCCAGTAGTGCGACAGGGTTCAATGAAAAACTGTTTTTT.

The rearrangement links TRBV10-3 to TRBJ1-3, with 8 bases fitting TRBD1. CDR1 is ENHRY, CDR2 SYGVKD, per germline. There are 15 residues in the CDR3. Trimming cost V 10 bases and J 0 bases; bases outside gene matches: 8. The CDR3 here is CATSTGELSGNTIYF. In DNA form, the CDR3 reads TGTGCCACTTCGACAGGGGAACTCTCTGGAAACACCATATATTTT.

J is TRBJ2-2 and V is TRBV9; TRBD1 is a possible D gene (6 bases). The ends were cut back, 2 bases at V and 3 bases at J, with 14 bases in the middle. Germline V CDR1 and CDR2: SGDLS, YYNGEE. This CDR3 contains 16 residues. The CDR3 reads CASSVLNRVDTGELFF. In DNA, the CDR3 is TGTGCCAGCAGCGTCTTAAACAGGGTAGACACCGGGGAGCTGTTTTTT.

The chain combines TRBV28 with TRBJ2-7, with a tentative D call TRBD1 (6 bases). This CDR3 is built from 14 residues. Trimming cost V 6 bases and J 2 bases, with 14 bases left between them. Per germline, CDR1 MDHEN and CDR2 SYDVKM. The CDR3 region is CASSVPGHTYEQYV. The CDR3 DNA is TGTGCCAGCAGCGTACCGGGACATACCTACGAGCAGTACGTC.

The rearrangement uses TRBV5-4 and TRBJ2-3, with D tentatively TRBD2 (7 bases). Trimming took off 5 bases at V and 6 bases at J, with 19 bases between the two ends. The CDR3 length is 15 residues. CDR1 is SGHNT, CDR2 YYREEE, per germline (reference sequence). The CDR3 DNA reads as TGTGCCAGCAGTTTAGACAGGCCAGCGGGGGATACGCAGTATTTT. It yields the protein CASSLDRPAGDTQYF.

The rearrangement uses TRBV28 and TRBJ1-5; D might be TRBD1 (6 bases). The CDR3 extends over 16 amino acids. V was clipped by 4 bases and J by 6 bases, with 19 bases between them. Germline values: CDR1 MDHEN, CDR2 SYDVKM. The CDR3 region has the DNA TGTGCCAGCAGTTACCCCTCGGGGGCGGGGGCTCAGCCCCAGCATTTT. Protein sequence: CASSYPSGAGAQPQHF.

The CDR3 protein is CASSLAGGTGELFF. Written as DNA, the CDR3 is TGCGCCAGCAGCTTGGCCGGCGGGACCGGGGAGCTGTTTTTT. The gene calls are TRBV5-1 and TRBJ2-2, with D perhaps matching TRBD2 (5 bases). V shed 0 bases and J shed 5 bases, with 8 bases lying between them. The germline V gene has CDR1 SGHRS and CDR2 YFSETQ. CDR3 size: 14 residues.

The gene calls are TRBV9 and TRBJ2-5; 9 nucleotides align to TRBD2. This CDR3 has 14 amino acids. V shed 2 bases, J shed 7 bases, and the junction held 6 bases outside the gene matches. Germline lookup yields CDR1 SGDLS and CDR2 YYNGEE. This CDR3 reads CASSVLAGKGTQYF. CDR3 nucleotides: TGTGCCAGCAGCGTTCTAGCGGGAAAAGGGACCCAGTACTTC.

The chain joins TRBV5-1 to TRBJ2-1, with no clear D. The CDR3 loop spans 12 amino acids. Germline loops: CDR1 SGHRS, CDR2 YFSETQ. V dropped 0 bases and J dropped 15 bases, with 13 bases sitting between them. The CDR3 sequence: CASSLEFGGVFF. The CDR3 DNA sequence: TGCGCCAGCAGCTTGGAGTTTGGCGGAGTGTTCTTC.

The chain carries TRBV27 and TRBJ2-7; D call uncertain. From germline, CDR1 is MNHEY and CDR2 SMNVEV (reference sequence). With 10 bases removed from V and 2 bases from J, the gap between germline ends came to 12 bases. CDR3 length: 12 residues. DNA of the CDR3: TGTGCCACGAACGACACACCCTACGAGCAGTACTTC. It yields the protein CATNDTPYEQYF.